This is a list of T cell receptor beta chains from one sample in a study of blood T cell repertoires in COVID-19. Produced via immunoSEQ multiplex PCR; TCRdb's table is partial and in-frame only. The data contain more than 100,000 clones, approximately 89% of them singletons. Sequencing was performed on peripheral blood. The receptors here all came from a woman over 75 in a cohort sampled during active COVID-19. The CDR3 runs from the conserved cysteine through the conserved F or W. Fields, in order: D gene, V gene, clone size, J gene, CDR3 DNA, CDR3 protein. A D gene is named only where the DNA matches it firmly. Part of the rows lack a size; the others show once, few, many or a class for expanded clones.

D gene: .; V gene: TRBV28; clone size: .; J gene: TRBJ2-1; CDR3 DNA: TGTGCCAGCAGTTTAATTGGAGACGAGCAGTTCTTC; CDR3 protein: CASSLIGDEQFF
D gene: .; V gene: TRBV7-2; clone size: .; J gene: TRBJ2-3; CDR3 DNA: TGTGCCAGCAGCCTACTACCATCAGGGTCCACAGATACGCAGTATTTT; CDR3 protein: CASSLLPSGSTDTQYF
D gene: .; V gene: TRBV7-8; clone size: .; J gene: TRBJ1-2; CDR3 DNA: TGTGCCAGCAGCTTAGCGGGCCGACAGGCCTATGGCTACACCTTC; CDR3 protein: CASSLAGRQAYGYTF
D gene: TRBD2; V gene: TRBV4-2; clone size: .; J gene: TRBJ2-3; CDR3 DNA: TGTGCCAGCAGCCAGATTCAGCGGGGGGGAGTAGATACGCAGTATTTT; CDR3 protein: CASSQIQRGGVDTQYF
D gene: .; V gene: TRBV5-1; clone size: once; J gene: TRBJ1-5; CDR3 DNA: TGCGCCAGCAGCTTAAGGGGTGTGAGCAATCAGCCCCAGCATTTT; CDR3 protein: CASSLRGVSNQPQHF
D gene: .; V gene: TRBV7-3; clone size: .; J gene: TRBJ1-2; CDR3 DNA: TGTGCCAGCAGCTTCGGGGAGGGTGATGGCTACACCTTC; CDR3 protein: CASSFGEGDGYTF
D gene: TRBD2; V gene: TRBV27; clone size: .; J gene: TRBJ2-7; CDR3 DNA: TGTGCCAGCAGACGCCCCGGACTAGCGGGAGTCAACGAGCAGTACTTC; CDR3 protein: CASRRPGLAGVNEQYF
D gene: .; V gene: TRBV2; clone size: .; J gene: TRBJ1-2; CDR3 DNA: TGTGCCAGCAGGGGGGGAATTGCCGCTCCAAACTATGGCTACACCTTC; CDR3 protein: CASRGGIAAPNYGYTF
D gene: TRBD2; V gene: TRBV5-1; clone size: .; J gene: TRBJ2-3; CDR3 DNA: TGCGCCAGCACTCGGATGACTAGCGGGTATAGAACAGATACGCAGTATTTT; CDR3 protein: CASTRMTSGYRTDTQYF
D gene: .; V gene: TRBV28; clone size: .; J gene: TRBJ2-1; CDR3 DNA: TGTGCCAGCAGTTCCATACAGGGTAATGAGCAGTTCTTC; CDR3 protein: CASSSIQGNEQFF
D gene: .; V gene: TRBV7-2; clone size: few; J gene: TRBJ1-5; CDR3 DNA: TGTGCCAGCAGCTTAGGTAGTATCTATAGCAATCAGCCCCAGCATTTT; CDR3 protein: CASSLGSIYSNQPQHF
D gene: TRBD2; V gene: TRBV24-1; clone size: .; J gene: TRBJ2-1; CDR3 DNA: TGTGCCACCAGTCAGTATGGGCTAGCGGGAGACAATGAGCAGTTCTTC; CDR3 protein: CATSQYGLAGDNEQFF
D gene: TRBD1; V gene: TRBV27; clone size: .; J gene: TRBJ2-7; CDR3 DNA: TGTGCCAGCAGTCTAACCGGGACAGGGTCGCACGAGCAGTACTTC; CDR3 protein: CASSLTGTGSHEQYF
D gene: TRBD1; V gene: TRBV19; clone size: .; J gene: TRBJ2-5; CDR3 DNA: TGTGCCAGTCGGGACAGCGGAGAGACCCAGTACTTC; CDR3 protein: CASRDSGETQYF
D gene: TRBD1; V gene: TRBV3-1/TRBV3-2; clone size: .; J gene: TRBJ2-4; CDR3 DNA: TGTGCCAGCAGCCAAAAAGATGTGGGGGACAGGGGTTACATTCAGTACTTC; CDR3 protein: CASSQKDVGDRGYIQYF
D gene: TRBD2; V gene: TRBV7-2; clone size: .; J gene: TRBJ2-3; CDR3 DNA: TGTGCCAGCAGCCCTAGGGGACTAGCAGGGACAGATACGCAGTATTTT; CDR3 protein: CASSPRGLAGTDTQYF
D gene: TRBD1; V gene: TRBV15; clone size: .; J gene: TRBJ2-7; CDR3 DNA: TGTGCCACCAGCAGAAACAACAGGGGGCGCGACTACGAGCAGTACTTC; CDR3 protein: CATSRNNRGRDYEQYF
D gene: TRBD1; V gene: TRBV5-1; clone size: .; J gene: TRBJ2-2; CDR3 DNA: TGCGCCAGCAGGACAGGGGCTGCCGGGGAGCTGTTTTTT; CDR3 protein: CASRTGAAGELFF
D gene: TRBD2; V gene: TRBV4-2; clone size: .; J gene: TRBJ2-1; CDR3 DNA: TGTGCCAGCAGCCAACTAGCGGGATCGGGGTTCGTCAATGAGCAGTTCTTC; CDR3 protein: CASSQLAGSGFVNEQFF
D gene: .; V gene: TRBV5-1; clone size: few; J gene: TRBJ1-3; CDR3 DNA: TGCGCCAGCAGCCCCCCCTTACCAGGGTTTGGAAACACCATATATTTT; CDR3 protein: CASSPPLPGFGNTIYF
D gene: .; V gene: TRBV2; clone size: .; J gene: TRBJ1-3; CDR3 DNA: TGTGCCAGCAGTGACCGACAGTACAATGGAAACACCATATATTTT; CDR3 protein: CASSDRQYNGNTIYF
D gene: TRBD2; V gene: TRBV11-2; clone size: once; J gene: TRBJ2-1; CDR3 DNA: TGTGCCAGCAGCTCTGGACTAGCGGGAGTAGGTGAGCAGTTCTTC; CDR3 protein: CASSSGLAGVGEQFF
D gene: TRBD2; V gene: TRBV27; clone size: .; J gene: TRBJ2-5; CDR3 DNA: TGTGCCAGCAGTCCGGGACTAGCGGGAGAGACCCAGTACTTC; CDR3 protein: CASSPGLAGETQYF
D gene: TRBD1; V gene: TRBV5-1; clone size: .; J gene: TRBJ2-5; CDR3 DNA: TGCGCCAGCAGCACCCAGGGGGAAGGAAAAGAGACCCAGTACTTC; CDR3 protein: CASSTQGEGKETQYF
D gene: .; V gene: TRBV10-3; clone size: once; J gene: TRBJ2-7; CDR3 DNA: TGTGCCATCAAAGGAGAGAATACGAGGCAGTACTTC; CDR3 protein: CAIKGENTRQYF
D gene: TRBD1; V gene: TRBV29-1; clone size: .; J gene: TRBJ2-5; CDR3 DNA: TGCAGCGTTGGGTGGACAGGGGGTGAAGAGACCCAGTACTTC; CDR3 protein: CSVGWTGGEETQYF
D gene: TRBD2; V gene: TRBV3-1/TRBV3-2; clone size: once; J gene: TRBJ2-3; CDR3 DNA: TGTGCCAGCAGCCAAGGGGAGCGGGAGTACGATACGCAGTATTTT; CDR3 protein: CASSQGEREYDTQYF
D gene: TRBD2; V gene: TRBV5-5; clone size: .; J gene: TRBJ2-7; CDR3 DNA: TGTGCCAGCAGCTCGACTAGCGGTACCTACGAGCAGTACTTC; CDR3 protein: CASSSTSGTYEQYF
D gene: .; V gene: TRBV19; clone size: .; J gene: TRBJ1-3; CDR3 DNA: TGTGCCAGTAGTCCCCTATCTGGAAACACCATATATTTT; CDR3 protein: CASSPLSGNTIYF
D gene: .; V gene: TRBV14; clone size: .; J gene: TRBJ2-1; CDR3 DNA: TGTGCCAGCAGCCATACAACCAGGGACAATGAGCAGTTCTTC; CDR3 protein: CASSHTTRDNEQFF
D gene: .; V gene: TRBV28; clone size: .; J gene: TRBJ2-7; CDR3 DNA: TGTGCCACGGGGGCCTACGAGCAGTACTTC; CDR3 protein: CATGAYEQYF
D gene: .; V gene: TRBV27; clone size: .; J gene: TRBJ1-4; CDR3 DNA: TGTGCCAGCAGTTTGAGCAGGGGAAATGAAAAACTGTTTTTT; CDR3 protein: CASSLSRGNEKLFF
D gene: .; V gene: TRBV6-1; clone size: .; J gene: TRBJ1-2; CDR3 DNA: TGTGCCAGCAGTGATTTGGGTAGGGGCTATGGCTACACCTTC; CDR3 protein: CASSDLGRGYGYTF
D gene: TRBD1; V gene: TRBV2; clone size: few; J gene: TRBJ1-2; CDR3 DNA: TGTGCCAGCAGTACGGACAGGGGTGTTGGTGGCTACACCTTC; CDR3 protein: CASSTDRGVGGYTF
D gene: .; V gene: TRBV19; clone size: .; J gene: TRBJ2-6; CDR3 DNA: TGTGCCAGTAGTCCCAAGGACCCAGGGGTCTCTGGGGCCAACGTCCTGACTTTC; CDR3 protein: CASSPKDPGVSGANVLTF
D gene: TRBD2; V gene: TRBV20-1; clone size: .; J gene: TRBJ2-5; CDR3 DNA: TGCAGCGTAGCGGGGGAGACCCAGTACTTC; CDR3 protein: CSVAGETQYF
D gene: TRBD2; V gene: TRBV3-1/TRBV3-2; clone size: .; J gene: TRBJ2-7; CDR3 DNA: TGTGCCAGCAGCCAAGATCCGGGGACTACCATTCCGAACTACGAGCAGTACTTC; CDR3 protein: CASSQDPGTTIPNYEQYF
D gene: .; V gene: TRBV5-1; clone size: .; J gene: TRBJ2-5; CDR3 DNA: TGCGCCAGCAGCTTGGGTGGTAGCGTGAGAGAGACCCAGTACTTC; CDR3 protein: CASSLGGSVRETQYF
D gene: TRBD1; V gene: TRBV5-1; clone size: .; J gene: TRBJ2-1; CDR3 DNA: TGCGCCAGCCGGACAGGGGAGATCAATGAGCAGTTCTTC; CDR3 protein: CASRTGEINEQFF
D gene: .; V gene: TRBV6-1; clone size: .; J gene: TRBJ2-3; CDR3 DNA: TGTGCCAGCAGTGAAGCGCTTCAGTCTAGCACAGATACGCAGTATTTT; CDR3 protein: CASSEALQSSTDTQYF
D gene: .; V gene: TRBV4-1; clone size: .; J gene: TRBJ1-6; CDR3 DNA: TGCGCCAGCAGCCAAGACTGGGCCCTGTATAATTCACCCCTCCACTTT; CDR3 protein: CASSQDWALYNSPLHF
D gene: .; V gene: TRBV19; clone size: .; J gene: TRBJ1-2; CDR3 DNA: TGTGCCAGTAGTATACCTACAGGGCAGGGTGGCTACACCTTC; CDR3 protein: CASSIPTGQGGYTF
D gene: .; V gene: TRBV7-3; clone size: .; J gene: TRBJ1-3; CDR3 DNA: TGTGCCAGCAGCTTGTGGGGGGGCCCGAGCTCTGGAAACACCATATATTTT; CDR3 protein: CASSLWGGPSSGNTIYF
D gene: .; V gene: TRBV6-5; clone size: .; J gene: TRBJ2-5; CDR3 DNA: TGTGCCAGCAGTTACTCTGGGGCCTTGGTCTCGGAGACCCAGTACTTC; CDR3 protein: CASSYSGALVSETQYF
D gene: TRBD1; V gene: TRBV19; clone size: .; J gene: TRBJ2-4; CDR3 DNA: TGTGCCAGCGATATCAGGGGGCGTGGGGCCAAAAACATTCAGTACTTC; CDR3 protein: CASDIRGRGAKNIQYF
D gene: .; V gene: TRBV5-1; clone size: .; J gene: TRBJ2-1; CDR3 DNA: TGCGCCAGCAGCTGGCCCTCCGGGACAAAAGATTACAATGAGCAGTTCTTC; CDR3 protein: CASSWPSGTKDYNEQFF
D gene: TRBD2; V gene: TRBV2; clone size: .; J gene: TRBJ2-5; CDR3 DNA: TGTGCCAGCAGTGAATTAGCGGGGGCCTCCAACACCCAGTACTTC; CDR3 protein: CASSELAGASNTQYF
D gene: TRBD1; V gene: TRBV28; clone size: .; J gene: TRBJ1-2; CDR3 DNA: TGTGCCAGCAGGGGGGGACAGGGCATTGCTGGCTACACCTTC; CDR3 protein: CASRGGQGIAGYTF